A selection of T cell receptor beta chains follows, all from one sample in a study of post-analysis software for immune sequencing data. A single record per CDR3 protein comes from TCRdb applying MiXCR to the PCR reads. The sample shows approximately 360,000 distinct CDR3 sequences, 30% to 45% of them seen only once. Sequenced material: blood. These receptor sequences come from a girl aged 10-17 years with multiple sclerosis. Both conserved end residues are part of each CDR3. A D gene is named only where the DNA matches it firmly. Not every row has a clone size; where given, it reads once, few, many or a size class.

CDR3 length | D gene | clone size | J gene | V gene | CDR3 protein | CDR3 DNA
12 | NA | few | TRBJ2-7 | TRBV12-3/TRBV12-4 | CASSFTAYEQYF | TGTGCCAGCAGTTTTACAGCCTACGAGCAGTACTTC
13 | NA | NA | TRBJ2-5 | TRBV29-1 | CSVKAGAQETQYF | TGCAGCGTGAAGGCTGGGGCCCAAGAGACCCAGTACTTC
14 | NA | many | TRBJ2-2 | TRBV7-3 | CASSSGQHTGELFF | TGTGCCAGCAGCTCAGGACAGCACACCGGGGAGCTGTTTTTT
16 | NA | few | TRBJ2-7 | TRBV3-1 | CASSQDGAPGPYEQYF | TGTGCCAGCAGCCAAGATGGCGCCCCCGGCCCCTACGAGCAGTACTTC
14 | NA | NA | TRBJ1-6 | TRBV7-2 | CASSLLGGLAPLHF | TGTGCCAGCAGCTTACTTGGGGGGCTAGCACCCCTCCACTTT
14 | TRBD2 | few | TRBJ2-7 | TRBV12-3/TRBV12-4 | CASRRLAGPYEQYF | TGTGCCAGCAGGCGACTAGCGGGACCCTACGAGCAGTACTTC
14 | NA | NA | TRBJ1-1 | TRBV19 | CASSPEGGRTEAFF | TGTGCCAGTAGTCCCGAAGGGGGGCGAACTGAAGCTTTCTTT
15 | NA | once | TRBJ1-5 | TRBV24-1 | CATSDSKRGGQPQHF | TGTGCCACCAGTGATTCAAAAAGGGGCGGTCAGCCCCAGCATTTT
15 | NA | NA | TRBJ2-5 | TRBV5-6 | CASSFSPGQGETQYF | TGTGCCAGCAGCTTCTCTCCAGGGCAGGGAGAGACCCAGTACTTC
15 | TRBD1 | NA | TRBJ2-7 | TRBV29-1 | CSVEDPGTERSEQYF | TGCAGCGTTGAAGATCCGGGGACAGAACGAAGCGAGCAGTACTTC
13 | NA | few | TRBJ2-7 | TRBV10-3 | CAISVEGGYEQYF | TGTGCCATCAGTGTTGAAGGGGGCTACGAGCAGTACTTC
12 | NA | NA | TRBJ1-2 | TRBV20-1 | CSALLGHYGYTF | TGCAGTGCTCTGCTGGGACACTATGGCTACACCTTC
16 | NA | once | TRBJ2-2 | TRBV6-5 | CASTLEGTVNTGELFF | TGTGCCAGCACCCTTGAAGGGACGGTGAACACCGGGGAGCTGTTTTTT
12 | NA | NA | TRBJ2-3 | TRBV12-3/TRBV12-4 | CASSFRADTQYF | TGTGCCAGCAGTTTCAGAGCAGATACGCAGTATTTT
16 | TRBD1 | few | TRBJ2-7 | TRBV15 | CATSAWGTGESYEQYF | TGTGCCACCAGCGCTTGGGGCACAGGGGAGTCCTACGAGCAGTACTTC
16 | NA | many | TRBJ2-6 | TRBV12-3/TRBV12-4 | CASSPTRYSGANVLTF | TGTGCCAGCAGTCCGACCCGTTACTCTGGGGCCAACGTCCTGACTTTC